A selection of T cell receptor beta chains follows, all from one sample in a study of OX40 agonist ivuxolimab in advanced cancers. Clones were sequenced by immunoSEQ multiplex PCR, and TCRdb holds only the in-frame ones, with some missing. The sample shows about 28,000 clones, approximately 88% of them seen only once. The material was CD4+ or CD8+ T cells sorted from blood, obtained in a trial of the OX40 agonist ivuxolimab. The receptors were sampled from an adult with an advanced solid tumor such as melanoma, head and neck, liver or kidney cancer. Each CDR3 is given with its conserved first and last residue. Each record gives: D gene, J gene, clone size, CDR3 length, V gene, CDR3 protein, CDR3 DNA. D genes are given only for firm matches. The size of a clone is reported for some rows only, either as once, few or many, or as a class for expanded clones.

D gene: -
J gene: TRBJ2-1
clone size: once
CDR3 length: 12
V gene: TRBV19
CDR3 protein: CASSTASAEQFF
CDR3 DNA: TGTGCCAGTAGTACCGCTAGCGCTGAGCAGTTCTTC

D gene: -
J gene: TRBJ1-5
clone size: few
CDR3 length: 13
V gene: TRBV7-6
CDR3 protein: CASGTTGNQPQHF
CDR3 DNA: TGTGCCAGCGGTACGACAGGCAATCAGCCCCAGCATTTT

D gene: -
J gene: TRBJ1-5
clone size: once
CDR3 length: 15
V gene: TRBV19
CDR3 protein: CASSIGRVSNQPQHF
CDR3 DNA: TGTGCCAGTAGTATAGGCAGGGTTAGCAATCAGCCCCAGCATTTT

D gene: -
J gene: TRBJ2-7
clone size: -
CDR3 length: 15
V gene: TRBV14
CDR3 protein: CASSPREALPYEQYF
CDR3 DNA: TGTGCCAGCAGCCCCAGGGAAGCCCTCCCCTACGAGCAGTACTTC

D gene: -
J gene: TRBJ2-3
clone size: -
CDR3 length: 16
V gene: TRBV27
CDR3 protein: CASRGTEDISTDTQYF
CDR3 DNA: TGTGCCAGCAGGGGAACAGAGGATATTAGCACAGATACGCAGTATTTT

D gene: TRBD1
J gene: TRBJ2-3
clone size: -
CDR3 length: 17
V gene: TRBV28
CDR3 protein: CASSSWRTGGEVDTQYF
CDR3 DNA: TGTGCCAGCAGTTCCTGGAGGACAGGGGGTGAAGTAGATACGCAGTATTTT

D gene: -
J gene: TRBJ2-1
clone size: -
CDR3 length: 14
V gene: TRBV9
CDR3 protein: CASSVGGIVNEQFF
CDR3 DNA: TGTGCCAGCAGCGTAGGGGGGATCGTCAATGAGCAGTTCTTC

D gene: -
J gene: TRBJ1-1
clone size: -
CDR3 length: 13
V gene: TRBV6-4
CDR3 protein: CASSVAGNTEAFF
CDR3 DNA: TGTGCCAGCAGTGTCGCAGGGAACACTGAAGCTTTCTTT

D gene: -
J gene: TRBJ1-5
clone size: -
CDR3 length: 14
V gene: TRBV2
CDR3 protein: CASSADDSNQPQHF
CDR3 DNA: TGTGCCAGCAGTGCGGACGATAGCAATCAGCCCCAGCATTTT

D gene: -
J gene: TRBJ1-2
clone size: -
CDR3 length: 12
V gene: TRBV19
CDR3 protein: CASNKGNYGYTF
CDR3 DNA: TGTGCCAGTAATAAGGGGAACTATGGCTACACCTTC

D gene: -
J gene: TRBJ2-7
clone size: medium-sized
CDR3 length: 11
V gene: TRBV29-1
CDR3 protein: CSVEEAYEQYF
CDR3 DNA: TGCAGCGTTGAAGAAGCCTACGAGCAGTACTTC

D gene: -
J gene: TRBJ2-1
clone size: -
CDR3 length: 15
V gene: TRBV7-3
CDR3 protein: CASSSFPGSYNEQFF
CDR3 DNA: TGTGCCAGCAGCTCCTTTCCGGGGTCCTACAATGAGCAGTTCTTC